Below, 20 T cell receptor beta chains from the same sample are listed, as sequenced in a study of T cell repertoires in cytomegalovirus infection. For these receptors, no antigen is known. TCRdb passed the reads through MiXCR, listing each CDR3 protein once. The data contain some 940,000 distinct CDR3 sequences, about a third of them singletons. This sample comprised cultured CD8+ T cells from PBMCs, obtained from culture after CMV antigen stimulation. The receptors were sampled from a human donor in good health (CMV status not recorded). Some clones in this sample may be carry-over from other donors' samples.

A word on this clonotype: A much larger clone lies one base from this, so it may be a read error. The chain carries TRBV7-2 and TRBJ2-7, with D perhaps matching TRBD1 or TRBD2 (7 bases each). In germline, CDR1 is SGHTA, CDR2 FQGNSA. V lost 2 bases and J lost 4, with 15 bases in between. The CDR3 has 15 amino acids. The CDR3 region is CASSLWGGGEYEQYV. The CDR3 coding sequence is TGTGCCAGCAGCTTATGGGGAGGGGGCGAGTACGAGCAGTACGTC.

The rearrangement links TRBV15 to TRBJ1-5, with D possibly being TRBD1 (6 bases). There are 13 residues in the CDR3. Germline CDR1 LNHNV, CDR2 YYDKDF (reference sequence). Trimming took off 8 bases at V and 3 bases at J, with 11 bases between the two ends. CDR3 nucleotide sequence: TGTGCCACCGGGGGCAGCCCCAATCAGCCCCAGCATTTT. This encodes CATGGSPNQPQHF.

Only a few counts were recorded for this clonotype. The chain uses TRBV12-5 and TRBJ1-5; D uncertain. CDR1 is LGHNT, CDR2 FRNRAP, per germline. This CDR3 is 12 amino acids long. V was shortened by 6 bases and J by 1 base, with 4 bases between the two germline ends. CDR3: CASGQSNQPQHF. The CDR3 region has the DNA TGTGCTAGTGGCCAAAGCAATCAGCCCCAGCATTTT.

The V and J genes are TRBV7-6 and TRBJ2-1, with 9 bases identical to TRBD1. Germline V gene data show CDR1 as SGHVS and CDR2 as FNYEAQ. Trimming cost V 5 bases and J 8 bases; bases outside gene matches: 4. The CDR3 loop spans 13 amino acids. The CDR3, as DNA: TGTGCCAGCAGCCGGACAGGGGTCGATGAGCAGTTCTTC. The encoded protein is CASSRTGVDEQFF.

This clonotype was observed a handful of times. V usage is TRBV27 and J usage is TRBJ1-2, with TRBD1 identical over 9 bases. Germline V gene sequence: CDR1 MNHEY, CDR2 SMNVEV (reference sequence). CDR3 size: 21 residues. J lost 6 bases, V lost 2 bases, and 25 bases had no gene match. The CDR3 loop is CASSLEYGRKTGGFQEHGYTF. The CDR3 coding sequence is TGTGCCAGCAGTTTAGAGTATGGGAGGAAGACAGGGGGTTTTCAGGAGCATGGCTACACCTTC.

In its sample, this clonotype was seen a few times. V is TRBV20-1 and J is TRBJ1-3, with D hard to call. V was pared by 0 bases and J by 0 bases, with 24 bases between. The CDR3 length is 20 residues. CDR1 is DFQATT and CDR2 is SNEGSKA in the germline V gene (reference sequence). CDR3 protein: CSARDSRSKFVDPSGNTIYF. CDR3 DNA sequence: TGCAGTGCTAGAGATTCCCGGTCCAAATTTGTCGACCCCTCTGGAAACACCATATATTTT.

This chain joins TRBV9 and TRBJ1-5; 9 bases agree with TRBD1. The CDR3 is made up of 15 amino acids. V lost 3 bases to trimming and J lost 5 bases; unmatched junction nucleotides: 6. Looked up from germline, CDR1 is SGDLS and CDR2 is YYNGEE. The CDR3 DNA reads TGTGCCAGCAGCGAGACAGGGGGAAAGGATCAGCCCCAGCATTTT. This codes for CASSETGGKDQPQHF.

Note on this clonotype: At one end the junction does not follow the germline gene, possibly because of a read error. The rearrangement uses TRBV7-7 and TRBJ2-1, with a weak D call TRBD1 (6 bases). The germline V gene has CDR1 SSHAT and CDR2 FNYEAQ (reference sequence). The CDR3 has 15 amino acids. The CDR3 reads CASSSTGNSYNEQFF. The CDR3 nucleotides are TGTGCTAGCAGCTCTACAGGGAACTCCTACAATGAGCAGTTCTTC.

The chain links TRBV15 to TRBJ2-7; TRBD1 aligns across 9 bases. The trim removed 3 bases at V and 5 bases at J, leaving 8 bases unmatched. CDR1 is LNHNV, CDR2 YYDKDF, per germline (reference sequence). The CDR3 length is 15 residues. CDR3 bases: TGTGCCACCAGCAGGCCGGGGGACAGGGTCGACGAGCAGTACTTC. Its translation: CATSRPGDRVDEQYF.

This clonotype occurred a few times. The V gene is TRBV10-3, the J gene TRBJ2-1; D is possibly TRBD2 (5 bases). V was clipped by 0 bases and J by 6 bases, with 6 bases between them. This CDR3 region has 13 residues. CDR1 and CDR2 from the germline V gene are ENHRY and SYGVKD. CDR3 nucleotides: TGTGCCATCAGTGAGTCGAGCGGCAATGAGCAGTTCTTC. Translating gives CAISESSGNEQFF.

This chain links TRBV15 with TRBJ1-2, with TRBD1 as a possible D gene (5 bases). CDR3 length equals 17 residues. The germline V gene has CDR1 LNHNV and CDR2 YYDKDF (reference sequence). V was shortened by 0 bases and J by 3 bases, with 17 bases between the two germline ends. In nucleotides, the CDR3 is TGTGCCACCAGCAGAGATATTGGGGCTGGCTCGGACTATGGCTACACCTTC. Its protein is CATSRDIGAGSDYGYTF.

This clonotype was observed a few times. CDR3 sequence reads: CASEGMPYDGYTF. The CDR3 bases are TGTGCCAGCGAAGGGATGCCCTACGATGGCTACACCTTC. The chain couples TRBV6-2 or TRBV6-3 to TRBJ1-2; D ambiguous. Trimming pared 8 bases from V and 6 bases from J, leaving 16 bases between. The CDR3 length is 13 residues. The germline gives CDR1 MNHEY, CDR2 SVGEGT.

There are many counts of this clonotype. In nucleotides, the CDR3 is TGTGCCAGCAGCTTAGTAATGGAGGGCTCCTACGAGCAGTACGTC. Translating it yields CASSLVMEGSYEQYV. This sequence joins TRBV11-2 and TRBJ2-7; TRBD2 might be the D (6 bases). The CDR3 covers 15 residues. Per the germline V gene, CDR1 is SGHAT and CDR2 is FQNNGV. Trimming took off 1 base at V and 0 bases at J, with 10 bases between the two ends.

This chain uses TRBV4-1 with TRBJ1-2, with D maybe TRBD1 (6 bases). CDR3 length: 14 residues. CDR1 MGHRA and CDR2 YSYEKL come from the germline V gene. Trimming left V 3 bases short and J 6 bases short, with 14 bases between. Here the CDR3 reads CASSHEGGADGYTF. The CDR3 nucleotides read TGCGCCAGCAGCCACGAGGGGGGGGCGGATGGCTACACCTTC.

The V call is TRBV6-2 or TRBV6-3, the J call TRBJ2-3; 10 nucleotides line up with TRBD2. The trim removed 4 bases at V and 2 bases at J, leaving 6 bases unmatched. The CDR3 sequence is 16 residues long. Per the germline V gene, CDR1 is MNHEY and CDR2 is SVGEGT. This CDR3 reads CASSSSGGEDTDTQYF. As DNA, the CDR3 is TGTGCCAGCAGTTCTAGCGGGGGAGAGGACACAGATACGCAGTATTTT.

CDR3 amino acids: CASSYSIVGDIAYEQYF. The CDR3, as DNA: TGTGCCAGCAGTTACTCGATCGTCGGGGACATCGCCTACGAGCAGTACTTC. J is TRBJ2-7 and V is TRBV6-6; a weak D match, TRBD1 (6 bases). This CDR3 has 17 residues. The V gene's germline CDR1 is MNHNY and CDR2 SVGAGI (reference sequence). Trimming left V 0 bases short and J 2 bases short, with 17 bases between.

J is TRBJ1-1 and V is TRBV27; no definite D call. The CDR3 sequence is 15 residues long. Trimming left V 1 base short and J 0 bases short, with 9 bases between. Per the germline V gene, CDR1 is MNHEY and CDR2 is SMNVEV (reference sequence). CDR3 in DNA: TGTGCCAGCAGTTTATACGGAGCCATGAACACTGAAGCTTTCTTT. It encodes CASSLYGAMNTEAFF.

The sample holds a few counts of this clonotype. The V and J genes are TRBV2 and TRBJ1-1; TRBD1 matches at 7 bases. Germline-derived CDR1 and CDR2 are SNHLY and FYNNEI. The CDR3 has 13 amino acids. Trimming removed 10 bases from V and 4 bases from J; junction bases left unmatched: 9. The CDR3 bases are TGTGCCACCCCGGGACAGAGGGGCACTGAAGCTTTCTTT. This sequence encodes CATPGQRGTEAFF.

This clonotype was seen a handful of times. The V call is TRBV7-9, the J call TRBJ1-2; D unclear. V was shortened by 2 bases and J by 2 bases, with 6 bases between the two germline ends. The germline CDR1 and CDR2 sequences are SEHNR and FQNEAQ (reference sequence). CDR3 length: 13 residues. CDR3 nucleotides: TGTGCCAGCAGCTTAAAGGTCAACTATGGCTACACCTTC. It translates to CASSLKVNYGYTF. Complete variable domain (other parts from reference TRBV7-9 and TRBJ1-2): DTGVSQNPRHKITKRGQNVTFRCDPISEHNRLYWYRQTLGQGPEFLTYFQNEAQLEKSRLLSDRFSAERPKGSFSTLEIQRTEQGDSAMYLCASSLKVNYGYTFGSGTRLTVV.

This clonotype was counted a few times. The V call is TRBV12-5, the J call TRBJ2-7; D gene uncertain. This CDR3 is 14 amino acids long. Trimming removed 5 bases from V and 7 bases from J, with 18 bases in between. CDR1 is LGHNT and CDR2 is FRNRAP in the germline V gene. CDR3 sequence: CASGPQAATREQYF. DNA of the CDR3: TGTGCTAGTGGTCCGCAGGCGGCCACGAGGGAGCAGTACTTC.